Listed here are 15 T cell receptor beta chains from one sample, sequenced in a study of identical twins. Each CDR3 protein gets one entry after TCRdb re-called the 5' RACE reads with MiXCR. The sample holds approximately 210,000 distinct CDR3 sequences, over 5.5% seen once. These same data were also listed under a study on T cells expressing NK-cell markers.

The sequenced material came from CD8+ T cells sorted from blood. The receptor set was obtained from a woman in her late teens or twenties in good health.

The chain uses TRBV3-1 and TRBJ1-3; a weak D match, TRBD1 (5 bases). Between the trimmed V and J ends, which lost 0 bases and 4 bases, there was a span of 10 bases. This CDR3 has 15 amino acids. Germline V lookup: CDR1 LGHDT, CDR2 YNNKEL (reference sequence). The CDR3: CASSQDGGIGNTIYF. The CDR3 region has the DNA TGTGCCAGCAGCCAAGATGGGGGAATAGGAAACACCATATATTTT. The variable domain in full, with the rest retrieved from reference TRBV3-1 and TRBJ1-3, is DTAVSQTPKYLVTQMGNDKSIKCEQNLGHDTMYWYKQDSKKFLKIMFSYNNKELIINETVPNRFSPKSPDKAHLNLHINSLELGDSAVYFCASSQDGGIGNTIYFGEGSWLTVV.

This clonotype came up many times. The chain uses TRBV7-6 and TRBJ1-5, with D unclear. Trimming cost V 4 bases and J 4 bases, with 14 bases left between them. Germline V gene data show CDR1 as SGHVS and CDR2 as FNYEAQ. This CDR3 is 15 amino acids long. CDR3 sequence reads: CASSSLGDANQPQHF. For the CDR3, the DNA is TGTGCCAGCAGCTCCCTCGGTGACGCGAATCAGCCCCAGCATTTT.

The chain is built from TRBV9 and TRBJ2-7; 8 bases are a match to TRBD1. The CDR3 has 16 residues. Germline CDR1 and CDR2: SGDLS and YYNGEE. The trim removed 3 bases at V and 2 bases at J, leaving 10 bases unmatched. CDR3 sequence reads: CASSGGPTQGAYEQYF. CDR3 nucleotides: TGTGCCAGCAGCGGGGGCCCGACACAGGGGGCCTACGAGCAGTACTTC. Variable domain in full (rest from reference TRBV9 and TRBJ2-7): DSGVTQTPKHLITATGQRVTLRCSPRSGDLSVYWYQQSLDQGLQFLIQYYNGEERAKGNILERFSAQQFPDLHSELNLSSLELGDSALYFCASSGGPTQGAYEQYFGPGTRLTVT.

This clonotype appeared a few times. This chain connects TRBV5-1 to TRBJ1-1, with 7 positions matching TRBD1. CDR1 and CDR2 (germline): SGHRS, YFSETQ. Trimming cost V 2 bases and J 0 bases; bases outside gene matches: 13. This CDR3 is built from 18 residues. The DNA of the CDR3 is TGCGCCAGCAGCTTCTACCTCCGACAGGGTCGAATGAACACTGAAGCTTTCTTT. It translates to CASSFYLRQGRMNTEAFF.

This clonotype has a count of ten or more. V is TRBV11-2 and J is TRBJ2-7; D gene ambiguous. This CDR3 region has 18 residues. Germline CDR1 and CDR2: SGHAT and FQNNGV. V lost 0 bases to trimming and J lost 6 bases, with 24 bases between them. CDR3 sequence (DNA): TGTGCCAGCAGCTTAGAGGGATCCCTCGTGGGTCCTAGGAGCGAGCAGTACTTC. Protein: CASSLEGSLVGPRSEQYF.

V is TRBV9 and J is TRBJ2-2; weak D call: TRBD2 (5 bases). The length of the CDR3 is 14 residues. Germline V gives CDR1 SGDLS, CDR2 YYNGEE. The V and J ends lost 4 bases and 4 bases respectively, with 11 bases between them. This CDR3 is CASSSPRGTGELFF. CDR3 nucleotides: TGTGCCAGCAGCTCACCCCGGGGCACCGGGGAGCTGTTTTTT.

This clonotype was seen many times. CDR3 loop: CASSSTGGFSNQPQHF. CDR3 bases: TGTGCCAGCAGCTCGACAGGGGGCTTTAGCAATCAGCCCCAGCATTTT. The rearrangement joins TRBV7-9 to TRBJ1-5; TRBD1 agrees at 10 bases. V shed 4 bases, J shed 0 bases, and the junction held 3 bases outside the gene matches. The CDR3 totals 16 residues. Germline V lookup: CDR1 SEHNR, CDR2 FQNEAQ (reference sequence).

The rearrangement joins TRBV11-2 to TRBJ2-7, with no clear D. Germline V gene sequence: CDR1 SGHAT, CDR2 FQNNGV. There are 15 residues in the CDR3. V was pared by 2 bases and J by 2 bases, with 13 bases between. The CDR3 sequence is CASSLLRLATYEQYF. The CDR3 nucleotides read TGTGCCAGCAGCTTATTACGGCTGGCTACCTACGAGCAGTACTTC.

The sample holds many counts of this clonotype. The CDR3 here is CASSQGVGPATQYF. The CDR3 coding sequence is TGCGCCAGCAGCCAAGGAGTCGGTCCGGCGACCCAGTACTTC. The J gene is TRBJ2-5, the V gene TRBV4-3, with D unresolved. Looked up from germline, CDR1 is LGHNA and CDR2 is YSLEER. This CDR3 has 14 amino acids. Trimming stripped 1 base from V and 7 bases from J, with 13 bases between.

This clonotype was seen a few times. The chain has TRBV6-4 and TRBJ2-2; 13 bases fit TRBD2. V trimming: 6 bases; J trimming: 6 bases; junction bases outside the gene matches: 4. The germline V gene has CDR1 MRHNA and CDR2 SNTAGT. The CDR3 runs to 15 residues. The CDR3 is CASSPTSGRPGELFF. The CDR3 bases are TGTGCCAGCAGCCCGACTAGCGGGAGGCCCGGGGAGCTGTTTTTT.

This clonotype was seen at least ten times. The chain combines TRBV5-1 with TRBJ2-5, with TRBD2 as a possible D gene (6 bases). Deletions cut 0 bases from V and 10 bases from J, with 13 bases between. Germline V CDR1 and CDR2: SGHRS, YFSETQ. The CDR3 consists of 13 residues. The CDR3: CASSLDRREFQYF. In DNA, the CDR3 is TGCGCCAGCAGCTTGGACAGGAGGGAATTCCAGTACTTC.

The table lists this clonotype with a few counts. The chain is built from TRBV7-2 and TRBJ2-1; D possibly matches TRBD1 or TRBD2 (5 bases each). CDR3 length: 14 amino acids. V lost 2 bases, J lost 8 bases, and 13 bases lay in between. Germline CDR1 reads SGHTA; CDR2 reads FQGNSA. CDR3 in DNA: TGTGCCAGCAGCTTACTACTACTGGGGGATGAGCAGTTCTTC. This gives the protein CASSLLLLGDEQFF.

This clonotype was observed at least ten times. The V call is TRBV11-2, the J call TRBJ2-7; 10 nucleotides agree with TRBD2. Germline lookup yields CDR1 SGHAT and CDR2 FQNNGV. This CDR3 is 16 amino acids long. After removal of 4 bases from V and 4 bases from J, the junction contained 10 bases not matched to a gene. The CDR3 here is CASSSGPGLATYEQYF. The DNA of the CDR3 is TGTGCCAGCAGCTCCGGACCGGGACTAGCGACTTACGAGCAGTACTTC.

This clonotype has only a few counts. This chain joins TRBV5-6 and TRBJ2-2; unclear D gene. This CDR3 has 18 residues. Germline CDR1 SGHDT, CDR2 YYEEEE. V dropped 0 bases and J dropped 3 bases, with 18 bases sitting between them. The CDR3, as DNA: TGTGCCAGCAGCTTGGTATCCTTGGCTCTATCGTACACCGGGGAGCTGTTTTTT. Its translation is CASSLVSLALSYTGELFF.

The V call is TRBV3-1, the J call TRBJ2-7; no definite D call. V was trimmed by 1 base and J by 2 bases, leaving 15 bases between them. There are 16 residues in the CDR3. The germline CDR1 and CDR2 sequences are LGHDT and YNNKEL (reference sequence). CDR3 nucleotide sequence: TGTGCCAGCAGCCAAGGGCCACCAGACATAGCCTACGAGCAGTACTTC. Its protein product is CASSQGPPDIAYEQYF.